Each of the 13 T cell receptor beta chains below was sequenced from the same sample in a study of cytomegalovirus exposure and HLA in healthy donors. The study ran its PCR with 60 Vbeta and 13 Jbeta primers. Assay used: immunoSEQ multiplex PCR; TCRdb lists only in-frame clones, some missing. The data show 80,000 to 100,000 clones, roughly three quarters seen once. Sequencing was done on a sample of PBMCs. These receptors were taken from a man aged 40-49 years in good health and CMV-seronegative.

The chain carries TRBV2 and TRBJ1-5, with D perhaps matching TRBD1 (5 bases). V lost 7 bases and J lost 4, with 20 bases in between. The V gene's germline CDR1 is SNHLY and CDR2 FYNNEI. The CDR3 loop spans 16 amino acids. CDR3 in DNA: TGTGCCAGCACCAAACGGCGGGGGTTGGGTAATCAGCCCCAGCATTTT. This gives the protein CASTKRRGLGNQPQHF.

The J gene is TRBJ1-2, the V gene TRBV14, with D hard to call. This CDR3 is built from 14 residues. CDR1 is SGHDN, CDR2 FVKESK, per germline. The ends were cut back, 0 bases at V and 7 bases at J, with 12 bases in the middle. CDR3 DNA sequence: TGTGCCAGCAGCCAAGAAATTGGGAGTGGTGGCTACACCTTC. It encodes CASSQEIGSGGYTF.

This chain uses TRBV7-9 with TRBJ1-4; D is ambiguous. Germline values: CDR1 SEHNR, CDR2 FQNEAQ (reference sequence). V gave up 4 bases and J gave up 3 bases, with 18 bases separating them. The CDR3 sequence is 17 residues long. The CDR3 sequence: CASSSAENSRSNEKLFF. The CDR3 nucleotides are TGTGCCAGCAGCTCCGCAGAAAACAGTCGATCTAATGAAAAACTGTTTTTT. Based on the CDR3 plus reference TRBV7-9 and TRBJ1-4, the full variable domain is DTGVSQNPRHKITKRGQNVTFRCDPISEHNRLYWYRQTLGQGPEFLTYFQNEAQLEKSRLLSDRFSAERPKGSFSTLEIQRTEQGDSAMYLCASSSAENSRSNEKLFFGSGTQLSVL.

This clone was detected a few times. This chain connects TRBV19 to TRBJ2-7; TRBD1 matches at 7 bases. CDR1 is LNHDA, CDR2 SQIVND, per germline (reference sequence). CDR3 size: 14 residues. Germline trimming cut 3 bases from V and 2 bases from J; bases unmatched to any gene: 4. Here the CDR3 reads CASSIGTEPYEQYF. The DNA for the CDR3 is TGTGCCAGTAGTATTGGGACAGAACCCTACGAGCAGTACTTC.

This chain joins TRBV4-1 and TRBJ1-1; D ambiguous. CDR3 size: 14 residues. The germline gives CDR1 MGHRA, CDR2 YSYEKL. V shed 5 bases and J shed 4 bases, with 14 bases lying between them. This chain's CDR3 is CASSYGGSSTEAFF. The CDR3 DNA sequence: TGCGCCAGCAGCTATGGAGGCTCGAGCACTGAAGCTTTCTTT.

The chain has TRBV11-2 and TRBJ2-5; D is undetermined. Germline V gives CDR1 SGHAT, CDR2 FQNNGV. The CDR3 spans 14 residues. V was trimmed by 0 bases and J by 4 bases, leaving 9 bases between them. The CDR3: CASSLETIRETQYF. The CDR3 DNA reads TGTGCCAGCAGCTTAGAAACTATTCGAGAGACCCAGTACTTC.

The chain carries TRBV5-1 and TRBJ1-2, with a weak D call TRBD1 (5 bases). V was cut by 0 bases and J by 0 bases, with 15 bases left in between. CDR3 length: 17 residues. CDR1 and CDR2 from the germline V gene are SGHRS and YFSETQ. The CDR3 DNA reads TGCGCCAGCAGCTTGGGGCAGGGCGGACGAGCTAACTATGGCTACACCTTC. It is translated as CASSLGQGGRANYGYTF.

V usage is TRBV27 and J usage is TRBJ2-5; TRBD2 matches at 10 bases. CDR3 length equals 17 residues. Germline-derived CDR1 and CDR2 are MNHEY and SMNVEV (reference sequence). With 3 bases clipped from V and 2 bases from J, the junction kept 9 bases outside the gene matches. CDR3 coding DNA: TGTGCCAGCAGTTTTCAGAGGCCTAGCGGGGGTCAAGAGACCCAGTACTTC. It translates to CASSFQRPSGGQETQYF.

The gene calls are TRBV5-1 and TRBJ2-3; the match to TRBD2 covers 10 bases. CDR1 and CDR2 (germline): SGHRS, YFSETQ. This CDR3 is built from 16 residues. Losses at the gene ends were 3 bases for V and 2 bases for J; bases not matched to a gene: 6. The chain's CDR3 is CASSYPGTSDTDTQYF. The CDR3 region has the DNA TGCGCCAGCAGCTACCCCGGGACTAGCGACACAGATACGCAGTATTTT.

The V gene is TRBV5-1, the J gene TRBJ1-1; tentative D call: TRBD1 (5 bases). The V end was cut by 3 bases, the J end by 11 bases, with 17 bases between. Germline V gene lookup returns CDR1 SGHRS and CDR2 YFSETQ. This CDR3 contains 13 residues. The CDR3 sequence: CASSSETGSQAFF. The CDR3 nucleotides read TGCGCCAGCAGCTCCGAAACAGGTTCTCAGGCTTTCTTT.

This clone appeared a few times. The CDR3: CASSPDRRYGYTF. CDR3 DNA sequence: TGTGCCAGCAGCCCGGACAGGCGATATGGCTACACCTTC. The rearrangement uses TRBV7-2 and TRBJ1-2, with TRBD1 matching over 7 bases. This CDR3 region has 13 residues. V dropped 5 bases and J dropped 5; count of bases not matched to a gene: 5. Per the germline V gene, CDR1 is SGHTA and CDR2 is FQGNSA. The full variable domain, in which reference TRBV7-2 and TRBJ1-2 provide the parts outside the CDR3, is GAGVSQSPSNKVTEKGKDVELRCDPISGHTALYWYRQSLGQGLEFLIYFQGNSAPDKSGLPSDRFSAERTGGSVSTLTIQRTQQEDSAVYLCASSPDRRYGYTFGSGTRLTVV.

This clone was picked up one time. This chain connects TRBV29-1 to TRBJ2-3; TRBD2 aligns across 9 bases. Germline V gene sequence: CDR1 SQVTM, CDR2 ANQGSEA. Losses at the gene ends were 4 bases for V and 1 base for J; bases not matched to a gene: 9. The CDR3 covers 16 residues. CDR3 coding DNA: TGCAGCGTTGGGCCCCAGGGCGGGGGGGGCACAGATACGCAGTATTTT. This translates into CSVGPQGGGGTDTQYF.

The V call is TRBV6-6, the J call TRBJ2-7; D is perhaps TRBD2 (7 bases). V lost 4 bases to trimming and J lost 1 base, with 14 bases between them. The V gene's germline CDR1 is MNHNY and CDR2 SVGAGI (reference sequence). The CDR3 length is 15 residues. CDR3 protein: CASSFQGGVSYEQYF. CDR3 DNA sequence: TGTGCCAGCAGTTTCCAAGGGGGGGTATCCTACGAGCAGTACTTC.